Listed below are T cell receptor beta chains from one sample, sequenced in a study of identical twins. TCRdb re-called the 5' RACE reads with MiXCR, one entry per CDR3 protein. The sample has around 480,000 distinct CDR3 sequences, approximately 15% seen once. The sample was also linked to a second study, of yellow fever vaccine responses in identical twins.

The specimen was CD4+ T cells sorted from blood. All receptors derive from a woman aged 18 to 35 in good health. CDR3s include the opening cysteine and the closing phenylalanine or tryptophan. Fields, in order: D gene, clone size, J gene, V gene, CDR3 DNA, CDR3 protein. A D gene is named only where the DNA matches it firmly. Size is omitted from some rows. Given values are once, few, many or a class for expanded clones.

d_gene: -; abundance: few; j_gene: TRBJ2-7; v_gene: TRBV6-2/TRBV6-3; CDR3nt: TGTGCCAGCAAAAAAGGTGGTACCTACGAGCAGTACTTC; CDR3aa: CASKKGGTYEQYF
d_gene: TRBD2; abundance: -; j_gene: TRBJ2-4; v_gene: TRBV5-1; CDR3nt: TGCGCCAGCAGCAGGACTAGAACGGAATGGGACTTC; CDR3aa: CASSRTRTEWDF
d_gene: -; abundance: -; j_gene: TRBJ2-2; v_gene: TRBV6-2/TRBV6-3; CDR3nt: TGTGCCAGCGGGCAGGGGCGGAACACCGGGGAGCTGTTTTTT; CDR3aa: CASGQGRNTGELFF
d_gene: -; abundance: many; j_gene: TRBJ2-7; v_gene: TRBV5-1; CDR3nt: TGTGCCAGCAGTTTGGCGGGACCCTACGAGCAGTACTTC; CDR3aa: CASSLAGPYEQYF
d_gene: -; abundance: few; j_gene: TRBJ2-5; v_gene: TRBV7-2; CDR3nt: TGTGCCAGCAGCTTAGCCCTCGGACGTCAAGAGACCCAGTACTTC; CDR3aa: CASSLALGRQETQYF
d_gene: -; abundance: -; j_gene: TRBJ2-5; v_gene: TRBV29-1; CDR3nt: TGCAGCGTTGATGATGAGGTCCAAGAGACCCAGTACTTC; CDR3aa: CSVDDEVQETQYF
d_gene: TRBD1; abundance: few; j_gene: TRBJ2-3; v_gene: TRBV5-6; CDR3nt: TGTGCCAGCAGCTCCGGACTTAGGACAGGATACACAGATACGCAGTATTTT; CDR3aa: CASSSGLRTGYTDTQYF
d_gene: -; abundance: -; j_gene: TRBJ2-2; v_gene: TRBV30; CDR3nt: TGTGCCTGGAGTGTTGAAGGGTACGGGGAGCTGTTTTTT; CDR3aa: CAWSVEGYGELFF
d_gene: TRBD1; abundance: -; j_gene: TRBJ2-3; v_gene: TRBV5-1; CDR3nt: TGCGCCAGCAGCTTGGCCCCGACAGGGGTCACAGATACGCAGTATTTT; CDR3aa: CASSLAPTGVTDTQYF
d_gene: -; abundance: -; j_gene: TRBJ2-5; v_gene: TRBV3-1; CDR3nt: TGTGCCAGCAGCCGGGGCCTAGCGACCCAAGAGACCCAGTACTTC; CDR3aa: CASSRGLATQETQYF
d_gene: TRBD2; abundance: -; j_gene: TRBJ2-3; v_gene: TRBV27; CDR3nt: TGTGCCAGCAGTTTACTAGCGGGAGGGACCACAGATACGCAGTATTTT; CDR3aa: CASSLLAGGTTDTQYF
d_gene: -; abundance: -; j_gene: TRBJ2-1; v_gene: TRBV9; CDR3nt: TGTGCCAGCAGCGTAGCTTTGGGATACAATGAGCAGTTCTTC; CDR3aa: CASSVALGYNEQFF
d_gene: TRBD1; abundance: -; j_gene: TRBJ1-1; v_gene: TRBV6-1; CDR3nt: TGTGCCAGCAAGACACCAGGGGGCGCGGGCACTGAAGCTTTCTTT; CDR3aa: CASKTPGGAGTEAFF
d_gene: -; abundance: -; j_gene: TRBJ2-3; v_gene: TRBV4-2; CDR3nt: TGTGCCAGCAGCCAAGGGACAGACCTTAGCACAGATACGCAGTATTTT; CDR3aa: CASSQGTDLSTDTQYF
d_gene: -; abundance: few; j_gene: TRBJ2-7; v_gene: TRBV11-2; CDR3nt: TGTGCCAGCAGCTTAGTCCAGGGCAAGGGGTCCTACGAGCAGTACTTC; CDR3aa: CASSLVQGKGSYEQYF
d_gene: -; abundance: few; j_gene: TRBJ2-4; v_gene: TRBV2; CDR3nt: TGTGCCAGCACCCCTCGGGATATGCACATTCAGTACTTC; CDR3aa: CASTPRDMHIQYF
d_gene: -; abundance: few; j_gene: TRBJ2-7; v_gene: TRBV7-6; CDR3nt: TGTGCCAGCAGCTTCAGATACAACTACGAGCAGTACTTC; CDR3aa: CASSFRYNYEQYF
d_gene: TRBD2; abundance: many; j_gene: TRBJ2-1; v_gene: TRBV19; CDR3nt: TGTGCCAGTAGCCTATCGGGAGGGGAGCAGTTCTTC; CDR3aa: CASSLSGGEQFF
d_gene: -; abundance: many; j_gene: TRBJ2-7; v_gene: TRBV28; CDR3nt: TGTGCCAGCAGTACCCGGTGGAGTGTCGGCTACGAGCAGTACTTC; CDR3aa: CASSTRWSVGYEQYF
d_gene: -; abundance: -; j_gene: TRBJ2-5; v_gene: TRBV27; CDR3nt: TGTGCCAGCAGTTTAGTAGGGGCCCGAGAGACCCAGTACTTC; CDR3aa: CASSLVGARETQYF
d_gene: -; abundance: few; j_gene: TRBJ2-3; v_gene: TRBV9; CDR3nt: TGTGCCAGCAGCCCCCGGACTGCCTCGAGTGGGGGAGATACGCAGTATTTT; CDR3aa: CASSPRTASSGGDTQYF
d_gene: -; abundance: -; j_gene: TRBJ2-1; v_gene: TRBV12-3/TRBV12-4; CDR3nt: TGTGCCAGCACCGCTCTAGGTCCCGCCTACAATGAGCAGTTCTTC; CDR3aa: CASTALGPAYNEQFF
d_gene: TRBD1; abundance: -; j_gene: TRBJ2-6; v_gene: TRBV20-1; CDR3nt: TGCAGTGCAAGACGGACAGGGGGAGCCCATTCTGGGGCCAACGTCCTGACTTTC; CDR3aa: CSARRTGGAHSGANVLTF
d_gene: -; abundance: -; j_gene: TRBJ1-1; v_gene: TRBV3-1; CDR3nt: TGTGCCAGCAGGAAAGGGGGAGGAACTGAAGCTTTCTTT; CDR3aa: CASRKGGGTEAFF
d_gene: -; abundance: -; j_gene: TRBJ2-5; v_gene: TRBV29-1; CDR3nt: TGCAGCGTTGAAGTTTTAGGGAGACAAGAGACCCAGTACTTC; CDR3aa: CSVEVLGRQETQYF
d_gene: -; abundance: few; j_gene: TRBJ1-5; v_gene: TRBV24-1; CDR3nt: TGTGCCACCAGTGATGACTCTCCGGGGAGCAATCAGCCCCAGCATTTT; CDR3aa: CATSDDSPGSNQPQHF
d_gene: -; abundance: few; j_gene: TRBJ2-7; v_gene: TRBV27; CDR3nt: TGTGCCAGCAGTCCCGCTTCATTCTCCTACGAGCAGTACTTC; CDR3aa: CASSPASFSYEQYF
d_gene: -; abundance: -; j_gene: TRBJ2-2; v_gene: TRBV7-9; CDR3nt: TGTGCCAGCAGCAACCTTGGAGGGGCCGGCGCCGGGGAGCTGTTTTTT; CDR3aa: CASSNLGGAGAGELFF
d_gene: -; abundance: -; j_gene: TRBJ2-3; v_gene: TRBV10-3; CDR3nt: TGTGCCATCAGTCCCCAGGTCGGGGCCCTACCAGATACGCAGTATTTT; CDR3aa: CAISPQVGALPDTQYF
d_gene: -; abundance: few; j_gene: TRBJ2-7; v_gene: TRBV18; CDR3nt: TGTGCCAGCTCACCAAGGACAGCGTCTTCCTTCGAGCAGTACTTC; CDR3aa: CASSPRTASSFEQYF
d_gene: TRBD1; abundance: -; j_gene: TRBJ2-1; v_gene: TRBV28; CDR3nt: TGTGCCAGCAGTTTACGCGGCACAGGGGTGGGACACAATGAGCAGTTCTTC; CDR3aa: CASSLRGTGVGHNEQFF